This T cell receptor (beta chain) was sequenced in a study of T cell changes during pregnancy in multiple sclerosis. Germline V gene lookup returns CDR1 SGHVS and CDR2 FQNEAQ. The ends were cut back, 1 base at V and 3 bases at J, with 13 bases in the middle. This CDR3 region has 16 residues. Some clones are missing from TCRdb's copy, which holds only in-frame ones; the method was immunoSEQ multiplex PCR. The table shows about 92,000 clones, with about 92% occurring only once. The rearrangement links TRBV7-8 to TRBJ2-1; D is possibly TRBD1 (5 bases). The receptor was isolated from a female donor with multiple sclerosis, enrolled in a pregnancy study. The sample was peripheral blood, taken in the first trimester of pregnancy. CDR3 bases: TGTGCCAGCAGCTTAGGGTTAGGGGCGATCTACAATGAGCAGTTCTTC. Translated: CASSLGLGAIYNEQFF.